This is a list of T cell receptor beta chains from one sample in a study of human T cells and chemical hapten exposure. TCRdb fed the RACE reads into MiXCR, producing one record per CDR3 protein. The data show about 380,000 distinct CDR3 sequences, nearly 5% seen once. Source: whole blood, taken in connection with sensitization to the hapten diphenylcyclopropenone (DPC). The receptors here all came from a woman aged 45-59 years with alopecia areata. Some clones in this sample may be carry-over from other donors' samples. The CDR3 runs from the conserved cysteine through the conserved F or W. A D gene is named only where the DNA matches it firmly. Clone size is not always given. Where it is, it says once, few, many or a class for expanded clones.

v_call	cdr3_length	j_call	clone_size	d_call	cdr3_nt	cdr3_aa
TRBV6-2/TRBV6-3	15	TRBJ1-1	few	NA	TGTGCCAGCAGTCCCCTAATCGGTGTATGGACTGAAGCTTTCTTT	CASSPLIGVWTEAFF
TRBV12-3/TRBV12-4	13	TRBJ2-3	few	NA	TGTGCCAGCAGCGACACGGGCACAGATACGCAGTATTTT	CASSDTGTDTQYF
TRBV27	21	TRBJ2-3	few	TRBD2	TGTGCCAGCAGAACGGGACTAGCGGGGGACTTAACCCCCTGGTCCACAGATACGCAGTATTTT	CASRTGLAGDLTPWSTDTQYF
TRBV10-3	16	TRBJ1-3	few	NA	TGTGCCATCAGCACCACGGGACTGACCTCTGGAAACACCATATATTTT	CAISTTGLTSGNTIYF
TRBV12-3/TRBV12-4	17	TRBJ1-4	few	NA	TGTGCCAGCAGTTCACAGTTCCCTACGCGGCAGACTGAAAAACTGTTTTTT	CASSSQFPTRQTEKLFF
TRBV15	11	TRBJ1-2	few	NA	TGTGCCACCAGCAATGAGGTTGGCTACACCTTC	CATSNEVGYTF
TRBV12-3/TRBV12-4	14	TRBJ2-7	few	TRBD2	TGTGCCAGCAGGGGAGCGGGAGTTTTGGGCGAGCAGTACTTC	CASRGAGVLGEQYF
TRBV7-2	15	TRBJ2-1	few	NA	TGTGCCAGCAGCTTAGATCCCAGCTCCTACAATGAGCAGTTCTTC	CASSLDPSSYNEQFF
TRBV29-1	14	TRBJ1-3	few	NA	TGCAGCGTCCGCCGACGGTCGTCTGGAAACACCATATATTTT	CSVRRRSSGNTIYF
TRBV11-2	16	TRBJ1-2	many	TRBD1	TGTGCCAGCAGCTTAGGAAGACAGGGGGCGGACTATGGCTACACCTTC	CASSLGRQGADYGYTF
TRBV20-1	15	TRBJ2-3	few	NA	TGCAGTGCCCCGAGGGGGGGCGCGGGAGTAGATACGCAGTATTTT	CSAPRGGAGVDTQYF
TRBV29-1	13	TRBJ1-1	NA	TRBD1	TGCAGCGTAGAAGGACAGGGCGGCACTGAAGCTTTCTTT	CSVEGQGGTEAFF
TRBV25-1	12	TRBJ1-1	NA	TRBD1	TGTGCCAGCAGTGGAACAGGGGTGGAAGCTTTCTTT	CASSGTGVEAFF
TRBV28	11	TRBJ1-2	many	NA	TGTGCCAGCAGTTGGGGGACGAAATACACCTTC	CASSWGTKYTF
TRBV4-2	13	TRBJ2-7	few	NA	TGTGCCAGCAGTCCCCCGGACACCTACGAGCAGTACTTC	CASSPPDTYEQYF
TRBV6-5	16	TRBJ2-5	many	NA	TGTGCCAGCAGTTACTCGGAGGGGGGTCCTTCAGAGACCCAGTACTTC	CASSYSEGGPSETQYF
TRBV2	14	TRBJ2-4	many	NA	TGTGCCAGCAGCATTGACATTTCCAAAAACATTCAGTACTTC	CASSIDISKNIQYF
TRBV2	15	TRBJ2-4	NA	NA	TGTGCCAGCAGTTCCCTCCCAGGGGCCAGAAACATTCAGTACTTC	CASSSLPGARNIQYF
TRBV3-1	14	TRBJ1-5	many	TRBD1	TGTGCCAGCAGCCAAGGACAGGGAAATCAGCCCCAGCATTTT	CASSQGQGNQPQHF
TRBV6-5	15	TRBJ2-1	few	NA	TGTGCCAGCAGTTACTCTCAGGCCGGGGTCCATGAGCAGTTCTTC	CASSYSQAGVHEQFF
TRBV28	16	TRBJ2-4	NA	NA	TGTGCCAGCAGTTCGGCCGGGACGGTAGCCAAAAACATTCAGTACTTC	CASSSAGTVAKNIQYF
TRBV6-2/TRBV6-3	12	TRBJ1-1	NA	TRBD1	TGTGCCAGCAGTTGGGACAGCCTTGAAGCTTTCTTT	CASSWDSLEAFF
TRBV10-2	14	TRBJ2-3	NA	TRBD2	TGCGCCAGCAGTGCAGCGGGAGGCACAGATACGCAGTATTTT	CASSAAGGTDTQYF
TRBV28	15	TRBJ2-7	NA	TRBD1	TGTGCCAGCAGTGTCCCGGGACAGAGCTCCTACGAGCAGTACTTC	CASSVPGQSSYEQYF
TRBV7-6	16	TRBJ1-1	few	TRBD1	TGTGCCAGCAGCCAAACCCTCCGGACAGGGGTTACTGAAGCTTTCTTT	CASSQTLRTGVTEAFF
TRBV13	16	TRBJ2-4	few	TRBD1	TGTGCCAGCAGCTTGGGTACAGGGGTCCTTGGAAACATTCAGTACTTC	CASSLGTGVLGNIQYF
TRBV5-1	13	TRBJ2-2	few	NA	TGCGCCAGCAACCCAGAACAGACCGGGGAGCTGTTTTTT	CASNPEQTGELFF
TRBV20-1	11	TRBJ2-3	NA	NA	TGCAGTGCTAGAGCAGAAGATACGCAGTATTTT	CSARAEDTQYF
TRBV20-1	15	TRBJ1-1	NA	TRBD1	TGCAGTGCTAAGACCGGGACAGGGTCGAACACTGAAGCTTTCTTT	CSAKTGTGSNTEAFF
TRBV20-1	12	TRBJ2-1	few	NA	TGCAGTGCTGGGGACTTCTACAATGAGCAGTTCTTC	CSAGDFYNEQFF
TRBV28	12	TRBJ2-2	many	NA	TGTGCCAGCAGTTTCCCCACAGGGGAGCTGTTTTTT	CASSFPTGELFF
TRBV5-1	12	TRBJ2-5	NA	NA	TGCGCCAGCTTGAGTGACCGGGGGACCCAGTACTTC	CASLSDRGTQYF
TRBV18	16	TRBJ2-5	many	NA	TGTGCCAGCTCATCGGCACGGGGTGGATCGCAAGAGACCCAGTACTTC	CASSSARGGSQETQYF
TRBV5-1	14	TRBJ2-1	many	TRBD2	TGCGCCAGCAGCTCCGGGGGGGAGTACAATGAGCAGTTCTTC	CASSSGGEYNEQFF
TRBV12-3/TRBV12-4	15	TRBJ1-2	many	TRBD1	TGTGCCAGCAGTCCGCTGGGACAGAGCTTAGGTGGCTACACCTTC	CASSPLGQSLGGYTF